The rows below give T cell receptor beta chains drawn from one sample of a study of PD-1 blockade in classical Hodgkin lymphoma. The repertoire was sequenced with immunoSEQ multiplex PCR; TCRdb's copy has only in-frame clones and lacks some. The sample consists of roughly 7,400 clones, around four fifths of them appearing once. The source was CD4+ T cells from blood, collected at baseline. The receptors derive from a human donor with classical Hodgkin lymphoma. Each CDR3 is given with its conserved first and last residue. The D gene is left open where the match is weak. Some rows mark clone size as missing; the rest say once, few, many or name a class of expanded clone.

.	TRBV4-1	TRBJ1-6	.	CASSHPTGELNSLLHF	TGCGCCAGCAGCCACCCGACAGGAGAGTTGAATTCACTCCTCCACTTT
.	TRBV7-9	TRBJ2-4	.	CASSLGTTGNIQYF	TGTGCCAGCAGCTTAGGGACGACGGGGAACATTCAGTACTTC
.	TRBV19	TRBJ1-2	few	CASSIRGDGYGYTF	TGTGCCAGTAGTATACGGGGCGACGGCTATGGCTACACCTTC
TRBD2	TRBV9	TRBJ2-1	.	CASSVEGLRGSSYNEQFF	TGTGCCAGCAGCGTAGAAGGCTTGCGGGGGAGCTCCTACAATGAGCAGTTCTTC
.	TRBV10-3	TRBJ2-2	.	CAISREAGELFF	TGTGCCATCAGTCGGGAAGCCGGGGAGCTGTTTTTT
.	TRBV18	TRBJ1-6	.	CASSTRTVRSSYNSPLHF	TGTGCCAGCTCAACCCGGACAGTTAGGAGCTCCTATAATTCACCCCTCCACTTT
.	TRBV2	TRBJ2-2	.	CASRPNGMITGELFF	TGTGCCAGCCGCCCCAACGGTATGATAACCGGGGAGCTGTTTTTT
TRBD1	TRBV5-4	TRBJ2-2	few	CASSPWTGATGELFF	TGTGCCAGCAGCCCGTGGACAGGGGCCACCGGGGAGCTGTTTTTT
TRBD2	TRBV6-6	TRBJ2-1	.	CASTLLAGYNEQFF	TGTGCCAGCACCCTACTAGCGGGATACAATGAGCAGTTCTTC
TRBD1	TRBV6-1	TRBJ1-2	.	CASSENTGGDGYTF	TGTGCCAGCAGTGAAAATACAGGGGGCGATGGCTACACCTTC
.	TRBV5-4	TRBJ1-1	.	CASSKLGEVGTEAFF	TGTGCCAGCAGCAAACTTGGGGAGGTCGGGACTGAAGCTTTCTTT
TRBD2	TRBV2	TRBJ2-7	.	CASSGISGIYEQYF	TGTGCCAGCAGTGGTATTAGCGGGATCTACGAGCAGTACTTC
.	TRBV5-1	TRBJ2-3	.	CASSLDGSPDTQYF	TGCGCCAGCAGCTTGGATGGTAGCCCAGATACGCAGTATTTT
.	TRBV19	TRBJ2-7	.	CASEKGGEQYF	TGTGCCAGCGAGAAAGGGGGGGAGCAGTACTTC
.	TRBV19	TRBJ1-1	.	CASSRSWEGIMNTEAFF	TGTGCCAGTAGTCGCTCATGGGAGGGGATCATGAACACTGAAGCTTTCTTT
.	TRBV19	TRBJ1-4	.	CASSNRPNEKLFF	TGTGCCAGTAGCAACAGACCTAATGAAAAACTGTTTTTT
.	TRBV5-6	TRBJ2-7	.	CASSLSFPLTNSYEQYF	TGTGCCAGCAGCTTGTCCTTCCCTCTGACTAACTCCTACGAGCAGTACTTC
.	TRBV9	TRBJ1-2	.	CASSVDPDINYGYTF	TGTGCCAGCAGCGTAGACCCAGATATTAACTATGGCTACACCTTC
.	TRBV2	TRBJ2-3	.	CASSVTDTQYF	TGTGCCAGCAGCGTCACAGATACGCAGTATTTT
.	TRBV7-9	TRBJ2-7	.	CASSVESSYEQYF	TGTGCCAGCAGTGTGGAGAGCTCCTACGAGCAGTACTTC
TRBD1	TRBV5-4	TRBJ2-2	.	CASSMTGGTGELFF	TGTGCCAGCAGCATGACAGGGGGCACCGGGGAGCTGTTTTTT
.	TRBV5-6	TRBJ2-5	.	CASIPPGRETQYF	TGTGCCAGCATCCCCCCCGGGCGGGAGACCCAGTACTTC
.	TRBV6-5	TRBJ2-5	.	CASSRRHSVLETQYF	TGTGCCAGCAGTCGGCGACATAGCGTGTTAGAGACCCAGTACTTC
TRBD1	TRBV7-6	TRBJ2-7	.	CASSLQTGRGEQYF	TGTGCCAGCAGCCTCCAGACAGGGCGAGGAGAGCAGTACTTC
.	TRBV30	TRBJ2-7	.	CAWSVPRAFSYEQYF	TGTGCCTGGAGTGTACCTAGGGCCTTCTCCTACGAGCAGTACTTC
.	TRBV7-9	TRBJ1-2	few	CASSLAGTYGYTF	TGTGCCAGCAGCTTAGCAGGCACTTATGGCTACACCTTC
TRBD1	TRBV5-6	TRBJ2-7	.	CASSLVLLTGGYEQYF	TGTGCCAGCAGCTTGGTATTATTGACAGGGGGGTACGAGCAGTACTTC
TRBD1	TRBV6-6	TRBJ1-6	.	CASSYPPDRGNSPLHF	TGTGCCAGCAGTTACCCCCCGGACAGGGGGAATTCACCCCTCCACTTT
TRBD2	TRBV4-1	TRBJ2-7	.	CASSQVFSLAGGNEQYF	TGCGCCAGCAGCCAAGTCTTCTCCCTAGCGGGAGGAAACGAGCAGTACTTC
.	TRBV6-5	TRBJ1-6	.	CASSYETGSNSPLHF	TGTGCCAGCAGTTACGAAACAGGGAGTAATTCACCCCTCCACTTT
.	TRBV7-3	TRBJ1-1	.	CASSRGGGITTEAFF	TGTGCCAGCAGTCGCGGAGGGGGAATTACCACTGAAGCTTTCTTT
TRBD1	TRBV18	TRBJ2-5	.	CASSPGQRVVETQYF	TGTGCCAGCTCACCGGGACAGAGGGTCGTTGAGACCCAGTACTTC
.	TRBV27	TRBJ2-1	.	CASSLSLGSNEQFF	TGTGCCAGCAGTTTATCGTTGGGGAGCAATGAGCAGTTCTTC
.	TRBV29-1	TRBJ2-2	once	CSARIATNTGELFF	TGCAGCGCACGAATTGCTACGAACACCGGGGAGCTGTTTTTT
.	TRBV11-2	TRBJ2-7	.	CASSPTPNYEQYF	TGTGCCAGCAGCCCGACCCCAAATTACGAGCAGTACTTC
.	TRBV9	TRBJ2-3	.	CASSVGEASSTDTQYF	TGTGCCAGCAGCGTAGGAGAGGCTTCTAGCACAGATACGCAGTATTTT
.	TRBV2	TRBJ1-5	.	CASRLQGGSNQPQHF	TGTGCCAGCAGGCTACAGGGCGGGAGCAATCAGCCCCAGCATTTT
.	TRBV15	TRBJ2-1	.	CATSRDWGDSYNEQFF	TGTGCCACCAGCAGAGATTGGGGGGACTCCTACAATGAGCAGTTCTTC
.	TRBV7-9	TRBJ2-3	.	CASSFGVTDTQYF	TGTGCCAGCAGCTTTGGGGTCACAGATACGCAGTATTTT
TRBD1	TRBV7-8	TRBJ2-4	.	CASSQGAREAKNIQYF	TGTGCCAGCAGCCAGGGGGCAAGAGAAGCCAAAAACATTCAGTACTTC
TRBD1	TRBV5-4	TRBJ2-3	.	CASSGDRGVPDTQYF	TGTGCCAGCAGCGGGGACAGGGGGGTTCCAGATACGCAGTATTTT
TRBD1	TRBV19	TRBJ2-3	.	CASSWRQGAPDTQYF	TGTGCCAGTAGTTGGCGACAGGGGGCCCCAGATACGCAGTATTTT